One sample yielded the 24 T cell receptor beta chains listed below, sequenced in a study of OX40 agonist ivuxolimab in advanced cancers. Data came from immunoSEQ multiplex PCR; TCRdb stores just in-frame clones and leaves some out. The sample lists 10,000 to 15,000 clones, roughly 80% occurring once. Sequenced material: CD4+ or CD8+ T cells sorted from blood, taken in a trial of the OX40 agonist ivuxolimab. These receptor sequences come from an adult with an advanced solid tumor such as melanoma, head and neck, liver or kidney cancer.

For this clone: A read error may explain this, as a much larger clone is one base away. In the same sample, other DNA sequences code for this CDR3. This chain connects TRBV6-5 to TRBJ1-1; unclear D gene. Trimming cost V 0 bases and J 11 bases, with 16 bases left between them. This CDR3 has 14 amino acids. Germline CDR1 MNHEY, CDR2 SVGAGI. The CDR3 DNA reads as TGTGCCAGCAGTTACTCGCAGAGGGTTCCGGGGGCTTTCTTT. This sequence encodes CASSYSQRVPGAFF.

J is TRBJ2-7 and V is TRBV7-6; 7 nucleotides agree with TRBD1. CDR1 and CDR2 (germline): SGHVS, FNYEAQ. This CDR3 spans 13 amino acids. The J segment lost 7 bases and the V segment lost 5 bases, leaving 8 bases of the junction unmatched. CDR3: CASSHQTGWEQYV. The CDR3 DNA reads TGTGCCAGCAGCCACCAGACAGGGTGGGAGCAGTACGTC.

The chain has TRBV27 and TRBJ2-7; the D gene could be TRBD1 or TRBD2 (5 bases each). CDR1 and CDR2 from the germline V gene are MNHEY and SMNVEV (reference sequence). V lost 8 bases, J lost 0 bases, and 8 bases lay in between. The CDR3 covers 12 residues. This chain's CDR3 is CASGDASYEQYV. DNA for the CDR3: TGTGCCAGCGGGGACGCCTCCTACGAGCAGTACGTC.

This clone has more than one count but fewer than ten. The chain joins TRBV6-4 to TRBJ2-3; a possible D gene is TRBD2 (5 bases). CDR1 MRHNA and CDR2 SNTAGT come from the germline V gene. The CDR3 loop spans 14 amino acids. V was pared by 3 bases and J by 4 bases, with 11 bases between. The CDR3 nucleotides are TGTGCCAGCAGTGAATCTGGGAGCTCAGATACGCAGTATTTT. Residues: CASSESGSSDTQYF.

In DNA form, the CDR3 reads TGTGCCAGCAGTTCACAGGGGGCGAATCAGCCCCAGCATTTT. This codes for CASSSQGANQPQHF. The J gene is TRBJ1-5, the V gene TRBV27; 9 nucleotides agree with TRBD1. After removal of 4 bases from V and 4 bases from J, the junction contained 2 bases not matched to a gene. Germline values: CDR1 MNHEY, CDR2 SMNVEV (reference sequence). The CDR3 is 14 residues long.

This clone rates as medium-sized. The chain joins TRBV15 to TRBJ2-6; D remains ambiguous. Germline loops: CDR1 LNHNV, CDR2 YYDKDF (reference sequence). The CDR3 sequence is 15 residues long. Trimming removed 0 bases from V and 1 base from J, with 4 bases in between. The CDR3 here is CATSRDRSGANVLTF. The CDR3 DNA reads TGTGCCACCAGCAGAGACAGGTCTGGGGCCAACGTCCTGACTTTC.

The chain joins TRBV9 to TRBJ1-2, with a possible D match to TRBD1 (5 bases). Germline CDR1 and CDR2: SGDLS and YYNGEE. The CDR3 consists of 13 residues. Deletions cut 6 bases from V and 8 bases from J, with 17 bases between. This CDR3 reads CASTTREGKGYTF. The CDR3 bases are TGTGCCAGCACAACCAGGGAGGGCAAAGGCTACACCTTC.

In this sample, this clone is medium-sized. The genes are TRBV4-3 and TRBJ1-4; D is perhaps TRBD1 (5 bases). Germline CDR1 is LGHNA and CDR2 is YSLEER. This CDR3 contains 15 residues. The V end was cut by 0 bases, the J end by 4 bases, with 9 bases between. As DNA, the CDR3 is TGCGCCAGCAGCCAAGATACAGGCAGTAATGAAAAACTGTTTTTT. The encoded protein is CASSQDTGSNEKLFF.

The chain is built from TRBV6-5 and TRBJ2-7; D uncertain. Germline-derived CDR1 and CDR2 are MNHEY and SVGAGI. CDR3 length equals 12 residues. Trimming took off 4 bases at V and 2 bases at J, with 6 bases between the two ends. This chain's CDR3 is CASSLNTYEQYV. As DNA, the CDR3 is TGTGCCAGCAGTTTAAACACCTACGAGCAGTACGTC.

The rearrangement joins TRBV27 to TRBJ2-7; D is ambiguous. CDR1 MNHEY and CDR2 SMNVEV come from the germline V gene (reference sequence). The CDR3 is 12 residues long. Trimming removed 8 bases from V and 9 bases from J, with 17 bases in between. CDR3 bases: TGTGCCAGCTACGACGGGCGGTCCGGGCAGTACTTC. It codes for CASYDGRSGQYF.

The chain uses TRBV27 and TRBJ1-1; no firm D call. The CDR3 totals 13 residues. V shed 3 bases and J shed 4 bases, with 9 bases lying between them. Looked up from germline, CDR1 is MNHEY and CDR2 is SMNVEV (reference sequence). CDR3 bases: TGTGCCAGCAGTTTCTCGGGTCGCACTGAAGCTTTCTTT. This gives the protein CASSFSGRTEAFF.

CDR3 bases: TGTGCCAGCAGCGCATCCAGGGGGCCCGGCTATGGCTACACCTTC. This gives the protein CASSASRGPGYGYTF. The chain carries TRBV7-2 and TRBJ1-2; 8 bases fit TRBD1. The CDR3 spans 15 residues. Germline V CDR1 and CDR2: SGHTA, FQGNSA. The V and J ends lost 5 bases and 4 bases, in that order; junction bases with no gene match: 9.

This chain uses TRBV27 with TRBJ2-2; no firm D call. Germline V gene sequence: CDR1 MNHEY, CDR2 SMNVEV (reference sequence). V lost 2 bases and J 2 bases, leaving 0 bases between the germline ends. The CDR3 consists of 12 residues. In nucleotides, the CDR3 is TGTGCCAGCAGTTTAAACACCGGGGAGCTGTTTTTT. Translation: CASSLNTGELFF.

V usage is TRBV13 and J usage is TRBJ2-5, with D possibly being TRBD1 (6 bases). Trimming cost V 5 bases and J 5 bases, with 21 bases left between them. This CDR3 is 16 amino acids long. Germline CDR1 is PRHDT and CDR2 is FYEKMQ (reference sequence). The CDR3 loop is CASSPRGASRGETQYF. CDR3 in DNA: TGTGCCAGCAGCCCCCGGGGCGCGTCAAGGGGGGAGACCCAGTACTTC.

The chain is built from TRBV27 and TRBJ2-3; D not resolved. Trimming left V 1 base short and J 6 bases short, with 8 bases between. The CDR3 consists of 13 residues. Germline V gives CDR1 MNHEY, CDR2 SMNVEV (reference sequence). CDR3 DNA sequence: TGTGCCAGCAGTTTATGGTCGGGCGATACGCAGTATTTT. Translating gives CASSLWSGDTQYF.

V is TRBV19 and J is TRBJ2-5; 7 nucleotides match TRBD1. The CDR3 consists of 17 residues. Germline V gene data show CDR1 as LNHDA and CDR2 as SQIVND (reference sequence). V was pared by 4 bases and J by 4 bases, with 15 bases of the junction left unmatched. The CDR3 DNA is TGTGCCAGTAGTACTCACTACAGGGGTCTGGACGGAGAGACCCAGTACTTC. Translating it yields CASSTHYRGLDGETQYF. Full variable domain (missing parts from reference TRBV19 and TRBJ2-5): DGGITQSPKYLFRKEGQNVTLSCEQNLNHDAMYWYRQDPGQGLRLIYYSQIVNDFQKGDIAEGYSVSREKKESFPLTVTSAQKNPTAFYLCASSTHYRGLDGETQYFGPGTRLLVL.

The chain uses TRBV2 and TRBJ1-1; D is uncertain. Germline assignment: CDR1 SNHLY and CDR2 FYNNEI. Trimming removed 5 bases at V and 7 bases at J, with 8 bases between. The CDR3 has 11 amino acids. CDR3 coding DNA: TGTGCCAGCAGTCTGGGCCTTGAAGCTTTCTTT. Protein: CASSLGLEAFF.

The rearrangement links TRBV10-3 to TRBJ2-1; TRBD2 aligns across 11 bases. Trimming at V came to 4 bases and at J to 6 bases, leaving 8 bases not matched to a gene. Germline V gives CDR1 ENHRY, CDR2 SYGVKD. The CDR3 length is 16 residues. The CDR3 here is CAISVETSGMVNEQFF. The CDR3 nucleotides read TGTGCCATCAGTGTCGAGACTAGCGGGATGGTCAATGAGCAGTTCTTC.

CDR3 residues: CASSLAGGYEQFF. As DNA, the CDR3 is TGTGCCAGCAGCCTAGCGGGAGGTTATGAGCAGTTCTTC. This rearrangement joins TRBV14 to TRBJ2-1; 10 bases fit TRBD2. Germline V gene sequence: CDR1 SGHDN, CDR2 FVKESK. This CDR3 is built from 13 residues. V was pared by 4 bases and J by 8 bases, with 2 bases of the junction left unmatched. Full variable domain (outside the CDR3, taken from reference TRBV14 and TRBJ2-1): EAGVTQFPSHSVIEKGQTVTLRCDPISGHDNLYWYRRVMGKEIKFLLHFVKESKQDESGMPNNRFLAERTGGTYSTLKVQPAELEDSGVYFCASSLAGGYEQFFGPGTRLTVL.

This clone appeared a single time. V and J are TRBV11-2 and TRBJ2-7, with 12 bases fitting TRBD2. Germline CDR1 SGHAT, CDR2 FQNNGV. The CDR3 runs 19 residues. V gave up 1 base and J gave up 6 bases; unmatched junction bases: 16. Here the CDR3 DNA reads TGTGCCAGCAGCTTAGGCCACGGGTTAGTGACTAGCGGGAGTAGCGAGCAGTACTTC. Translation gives CASSLGHGLVTSGSSEQYF.

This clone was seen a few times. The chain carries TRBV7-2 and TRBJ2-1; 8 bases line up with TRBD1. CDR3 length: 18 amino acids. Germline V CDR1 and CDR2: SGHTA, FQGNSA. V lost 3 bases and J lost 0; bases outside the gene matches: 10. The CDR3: CASSFNRDRLSSYNEQFF. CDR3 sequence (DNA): TGTGCCAGCAGCTTCAACCGGGACAGGTTAAGCTCCTACAATGAGCAGTTCTTC.

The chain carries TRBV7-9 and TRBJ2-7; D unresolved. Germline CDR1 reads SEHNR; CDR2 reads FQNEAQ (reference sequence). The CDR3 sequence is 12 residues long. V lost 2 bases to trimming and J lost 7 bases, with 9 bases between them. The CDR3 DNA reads TGTGCCAGCAGCTTACTCCTCGGAGAGCAGTACTTC. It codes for CASSLLLGEQYF.

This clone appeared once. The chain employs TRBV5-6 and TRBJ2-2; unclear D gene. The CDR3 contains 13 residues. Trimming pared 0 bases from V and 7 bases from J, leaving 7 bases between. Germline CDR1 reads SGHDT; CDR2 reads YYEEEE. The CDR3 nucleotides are TGTGCCAGCAGCTTGGTCGGACGCGGGGAGCTGTTTTTT. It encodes CASSLVGRGELFF. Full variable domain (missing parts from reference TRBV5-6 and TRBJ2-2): DAGVTQSPTHLIKTRGQQVTLRCSPKSGHDTVSWYQQALGQGPQFIFQYYEEEERQRGNFPDRFSGHQFPNYSSELNVNALLLGDSALYLCASSLVGRGELFFGEGSRLTVL.

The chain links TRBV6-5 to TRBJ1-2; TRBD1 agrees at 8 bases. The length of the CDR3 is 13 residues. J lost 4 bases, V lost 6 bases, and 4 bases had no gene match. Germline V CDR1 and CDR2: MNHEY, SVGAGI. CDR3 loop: CASSEQGGYGYTF. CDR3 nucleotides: TGTGCCAGCAGCGAACAGGGGGGCTATGGCTACACCTTC.